The 26 T cell receptor beta chains reported below all come from one sample, sequenced in a study of blood T cell repertoires in COVID-19 (TCRdb year 2020). Library preparation used the immunoSEQ multiplex PCR assay. TCRdb limited this immuneACCESS table to in-frame rearrangements with V and J called. A share of clones is missing; checked studies link under half to unresolved V genes, and the rest is unexplained. This sample has around 120,000 clones in its table, and 86% of those were observed once. Roughly 7.9% of the sample is in the top ten clones. The sequenced sample consisted of peripheral blood. The receptors stem from an older man who had recovered from COVID-19.

The rearrangement uses TRBV27 and TRBJ1-1; D call uncertain. The CDR3 is 13 residues long. The V gene's germline CDR1 is MNHEY and CDR2 SMNVEV (reference sequence). V was trimmed by 0 bases and J by 5 bases, leaving 7 bases between them. In DNA, the CDR3 is TGTGCCAGCAGTTTATCACTCGGGACTGAAGCTTTCTTT. Protein sequence: CASSLSLGTEAFF.

This chain links TRBV2 with TRBJ2-7; D perhaps matches TRBD1 (7 bases). Germline CDR1 is SNHLY and CDR2 is FYNNEI. The CDR3 contains 13 residues. The germline V and J ends were trimmed by 4 bases and 4 bases, with 11 bases remaining between them. The CDR3 nucleotides read TGTGCCAGCAGTGCACAGGGGAGGTACGAGCAGTACTTC. Amino acid sequence: CASSAQGRYEQYF.

The chain couples TRBV5-1 to TRBJ2-5; D gene ambiguous. Trimming removed 4 bases from V and 3 bases from J, with 13 bases in between. Germline CDR1 is SGHRS and CDR2 is YFSETQ. The CDR3 is made up of 14 amino acids. CDR3 nucleotides: TGCGCCAGCAGCCGTTTACTCGGTGAAGAGACCCAGTACTTC. Translating gives CASSRLLGEETQYF.

V is TRBV18 and J is TRBJ1-2, with a possible D match to TRBD1 (6 bases). This CDR3 has 13 residues. From germline, CDR1 is KGHSH and CDR2 LQKENI. Trimming removed 3 bases from V and 6 bases from J, with 11 bases in between. In DNA, the CDR3 is TGTGCCAGCTCACCGGGGGGGCCTGATGGCTACACCTTC. This sequence encodes CASSPGGPDGYTF.

This chain joins TRBV5-1 and TRBJ2-2; 9 bases agree with TRBD1. Germline trimming cut 0 bases from V and 5 bases from J; bases unmatched to any gene: 8. Germline assignment: CDR1 SGHRS and CDR2 YFSETQ. The CDR3 is 17 amino acids. The DNA for the CDR3 is TGCGCCAGCAGCTTGGAGGGTCCCGGGACAGGGACCGGGGAGCTGTTTTTT. Amino acid sequence: CASSLEGPGTGTGELFF.

The rearrangement joins TRBV5-6 to TRBJ1-6; D might be TRBD1 (6 bases). The V end was cut by 4 bases, the J end by 7 bases, with 21 bases between. Looked up from germline, CDR1 is SGHDT and CDR2 is YYEEEE. The CDR3 sequence is 17 residues long. In DNA, the CDR3 is TGTGCCAGCAGCCCCTACGCACGTGCAGGGGACAATTCACCCCTCCACTTT. This gives the protein CASSPYARAGDNSPLHF.

The rearrangement links TRBV29-1 to TRBJ1-2; D may be TRBD1 (6 bases). Germline V CDR1 and CDR2: SQVTM, ANQGSEA. The CDR3 totals 14 residues. V was pared by 4 bases and J by 3 bases, with 15 bases between. DNA of the CDR3: TGCAGCGTTGGCTCCGGCAGGGGTCACTATGGCTACACCTTC. This codes for CSVGSGRGHYGYTF.

This clone has just a few counts. This chain connects TRBV5-1 to TRBJ2-2; maybe TRBD2 (6 bases). V was cut by 0 bases and J by 3 bases, with 12 bases left in between. From germline, CDR1 is SGHRS and CDR2 YFSETQ. The CDR3 spans 16 residues. This chain's CDR3 is CASSLEGGIYTGELFF. The CDR3 DNA sequence: TGCGCCAGCAGCTTGGAGGGAGGCATTTACACCGGGGAGCTGTTTTTT.

This clone was recorded once. The rearrangement joins TRBV7-8 to TRBJ1-2, with D possibly matching TRBD1 (6 bases). CDR1 and CDR2 from the germline V gene are SGHVS and FQNEAQ. This CDR3 spans 16 amino acids. V dropped 2 bases and J dropped 4 bases, with 17 bases sitting between them. The CDR3 protein is CASSLQNGGGLYGYTF. The CDR3 DNA follows: TGTGCCAGCAGCTTACAAAATGGCGGGGGCCTCTATGGCTACACCTTC.

The chain combines TRBV5-1 with TRBJ1-1; no clear D. CDR3 length: 13 residues. Per the germline V gene, CDR1 is SGHRS and CDR2 is YFSETQ. V lost 1 base and J 6 bases, leaving 10 bases between the germline ends. CDR3: CASSLLGRSEAFF. The CDR3 region has the DNA TGCGCCAGCAGCTTGTTGGGGAGGTCTGAAGCTTTCTTT. The complete variable domain, with remaining parts taken from reference TRBV5-1 and TRBJ1-1, reads KAGVTQTPRYLIKTRGQQVTLSCSPISGHRSVSWYQQTPGQGLQFLFEYFSETQRNKGNFPGRFSGRQFSNSRSEMNVSTLELGDSALYLCASSLLGRSEAFFGQGTRLTVV.

The V call is TRBV5-1, the J call TRBJ1-4; tentative D call: TRBD1 (5 bases). CDR1 is SGHRS and CDR2 is YFSETQ in the germline V gene. This CDR3 is 16 amino acids long. V lost 4 bases, J lost 0 bases, and 13 bases lay in between. CDR3 in amino acids: CASSAQGSATNEKLFF. The CDR3 nucleotides read TGCGCCAGCAGCGCCCAGGGATCAGCAACTAATGAAAAACTGTTTTTT.

The V and J genes are TRBV28 and TRBJ2-3, with D maybe TRBD2 (7 bases). The ends were cut back, 5 bases at V and 2 bases at J, with 23 bases in the middle. Looked up from germline, CDR1 is MDHEN and CDR2 is SYDVKM. The CDR3 sequence is 18 residues long. The CDR3 is CASSTVPGGQSHTDTQYF. DNA of the CDR3: TGTGCCAGCAGTACGGTCCCGGGGGGCCAAAGCCACACAGATACGCAGTATTTT.

This chain connects TRBV25-1 to TRBJ2-6, with TRBD1 as a possible D gene (6 bases). V was pared by 3 bases and J by 0 bases, with 12 bases between. This CDR3 region has 17 residues. Germline assignment: CDR1 MGHDK and CDR2 SYGVNS. The CDR3 DNA reads as TGTGCCAGCAGTGACCTGGACAGCCGCTCTGGGGCCAACGTCCTGACTTTC. This translates into CASSDLDSRSGANVLTF.

The chain links TRBV18 to TRBJ1-1; a weak D match, TRBD1 (6 bases). The CDR3 is 15 residues long. Germline CDR1 reads KGHSH; CDR2 reads LQKENI. Deletions cut 6 bases from V and 8 bases from J, with 22 bases between. CDR3 in amino acids: CASSPREVAGTEAFF. As DNA, the CDR3 is TGTGCCAGCTCTCCTCGTGAGGTCGCCGGGACAGAAGCTTTCTTT.

V gene TRBV27 combines with J gene TRBJ2-5; weak D call: TRBD2 (5 bases). The CDR3 loop spans 17 amino acids. CDR1 is MNHEY and CDR2 is SMNVEV in the germline V gene (reference sequence). Trimming removed 8 bases from V and 5 bases from J, with 27 bases in between. In DNA form, the CDR3 reads TGTGCCAGCCGAGATTTCGGACTTCATAGTGCCGCCGAGACCCAGTACTTC. This encodes CASRDFGLHSAAETQYF.

The count of this clone is one. This chain links TRBV5-1 with TRBJ2-2; the match to TRBD1 covers 7 bases. V was pared by 0 bases and J by 6 bases, with 2 bases of the junction left unmatched. In germline, CDR1 is SGHRS, CDR2 YFSETQ. The CDR3 is made up of 14 amino acids. CDR3 protein: CASSLDRGAGELFF. DNA for the CDR3: TGCGCCAGCAGCTTGGACAGGGGCGCCGGGGAGCTGTTTTTT.

This clone showed up just once. This chain uses TRBV6-5 with TRBJ2-5; possible D gene TRBD2, 5 bases. V was trimmed by 0 bases and J by 3 bases, leaving 5 bases between them. The CDR3 extends over 13 amino acids. CDR1 and CDR2 from the germline V gene are MNHEY and SVGAGI. This CDR3 reads CASSYSREETQYF. The DNA of the CDR3 is TGTGCCAGCAGTTACTCGAGGGAAGAGACCCAGTACTTC.

CDR3 nucleotide sequence: TGTGCCAGCAGTTTACTGGGACTAGATTCTTCACCGTTCTTC. Its protein is CASSLLGLDSSPFF. J is TRBJ2-1 and V is TRBV28; 8 bases fit TRBD2. Trimming at V came to 2 bases and at J to 15 bases, leaving 12 bases not matched to a gene. Germline assignment: CDR1 MDHEN and CDR2 SYDVKM. CDR3 length: 14 residues.

The chain is built from TRBV3-1 (or the pseudogene TRBV3-2) and TRBJ2-3; 9 bases fit TRBD1. Germline-derived CDR1 and CDR2 are LGHDT and YNNKEL (reference sequence). V was clipped by 4 bases and J by 1 base; unmatched bases: 3. The CDR3 has 15 residues. In DNA, the CDR3 is TGTGCCAGCAGCCCAACAGGGGGCCGCACAGATACGCAGTATTTT. As protein: CASSPTGGRTDTQYF.

The chain employs TRBV27 and TRBJ2-5, with 8 bases identical to TRBD2. CDR3 length: 17 amino acids. The junction had 12 bases not matched to a gene; V was cut back by 5 bases and J by 1 base. Per germline, CDR1 MNHEY and CDR2 SMNVEV (reference sequence). CDR3 bases: TGTGCCAGCAGTCGCAACGGGCCTAGCGGGTCCCAAGAGACCCAGTACTTC. Translation gives CASSRNGPSGSQETQYF.

A note on this clone: Other nucleotide sequences in the sample specify the same CDR3. The CDR3 protein is CASSLAGPNTGELFF. The CDR3 DNA reads as TGCGCCAGCAGCTTGGCAGGGCCTAACACCGGGGAGCTGTTTTTT. The gene calls are TRBV5-1 and TRBJ2-2; maybe TRBD1 (5 bases). In germline, CDR1 is SGHRS, CDR2 YFSETQ. The CDR3 runs to 15 residues. The ends were cut back, 0 bases at V and 2 bases at J, with 8 bases in the middle.

This clone was picked up one time. V is TRBV6-4 and J is TRBJ2-2, with TRBD1 matching 8 bases. The J segment lost 2 bases and the V segment lost 5 bases, leaving 7 bases of the junction unmatched. The V gene's germline CDR1 is MRHNA and CDR2 SNTAGT. This CDR3 spans 16 amino acids. CDR3 in amino acids: CASSRGQGPNTGELFF. CDR3 bases: TGTGCCAGCAGTCGAGGACAGGGCCCTAACACCGGGGAGCTGTTTTTT.

This clone was seen once. The chain is built from TRBV30 and TRBJ2-7; TRBD2 matches 8 bases. The trim removed 0 bases at V and 5 bases at J, leaving 9 bases unmatched. CDR3 length: 15 amino acids. Germline V gene sequence: CDR1 GTSNPN, CDR2 SVGIG (reference sequence). CDR3 DNA sequence: TGTGCCTGGAGTGTAAACGGGGGGGCTGGGAACGAGCAGTACTTC. Protein sequence: CAWSVNGGAGNEQYF.

The rearrangement joins TRBV7-8 to TRBJ2-5, with 8 bases aligning to TRBD1. CDR1 and CDR2 (germline): SGHVS, FQNEAQ. V dropped 5 bases and J dropped 5; count of bases not matched to a gene: 7. CDR3 length: 14 amino acids. CDR3 protein: CASSVDRGLETQYF. For the CDR3, the DNA is TGTGCCAGCAGCGTTGACAGGGGATTGGAGACCCAGTACTTC.

This chain connects TRBV18 to TRBJ2-7; 11 bases agree with TRBD2. The CDR3 spans 19 residues. Germline CDR1 reads KGHSH; CDR2 reads LQKENI. The junction had 15 bases not matched to a gene; V was cut back by 5 bases and J by 0 bases. The CDR3 DNA sequence: TGTGCCAGCTCAAGGGGTACCGGGACTAGCGGCTTTCGCTCCTACGAGCAGTACTTC. Its translation is CASSRGTGTSGFRSYEQYF.

This chain connects TRBV11-1 to TRBJ1-1; D remains unclear. Per the germline V gene, CDR1 is SGHAT and CDR2 is FQDESV (reference sequence). Trimming took 7 bases from V and 4 from J, leaving 10 bases between them. This CDR3 comprises 12 residues. This chain's CDR3 is CASKGAGTEAFF. The CDR3 DNA follows: TGTGCCAGCAAAGGCGCGGGCACTGAAGCTTTCTTT.